The rows below give T cell receptor beta chains drawn from one sample of a study of blood T cell repertoires in COVID-19. Sequencing was performed with immunoSEQ multiplex PCR; in TCRdb, only in-frame clones are kept and a portion is missing. The sample contains around 400,000 clones, around nine tenths of which appear only once. The sample taken for sequencing was PBMCs or T cells enriched from blood (not recorded which). The receptors derive from a young woman who had been exposed to COVID-19. Each CDR3 is given with its conserved first and last residue. The order of the fields is clone size, V gene, J gene, D gene, CDR3 protein, CDR3 DNA. The D gene is left open where the match is weak. Clone size is stated in some rows and not others, as once, few, many or a class when expanded.

clone size: once
V gene: TRBV5-1
J gene: TRBJ2-5
D gene: TRBD1
CDR3 protein: CASSRGTGRDQETQYF
CDR3 DNA: TGCGCCAGCAGCCGCGGGACAGGGCGAGATCAAGAGACCCAGTACTTC

clone size: -
V gene: TRBV7-9
J gene: TRBJ1-3
D gene: -
CDR3 protein: CASSPGETGNTIYF
CDR3 DNA: TGTGCCAGCAGCCCAGGGGAAACTGGAAACACCATATATTTT

clone size: -
V gene: TRBV30
J gene: TRBJ1-2
D gene: -
CDR3 protein: CAWSVTGQGYTF
CDR3 DNA: TGTGCCTGGAGTGTAACAGGGCAGGGCTACACCTTC

clone size: -
V gene: TRBV6-4
J gene: TRBJ2-1
D gene: TRBD2
CDR3 protein: CASSGGLAGDDEQFF
CDR3 DNA: TGTGCCAGCAGTGGGGGGCTAGCGGGAGATGATGAGCAGTTCTTC

clone size: -
V gene: TRBV27
J gene: TRBJ1-5
D gene: -
CDR3 protein: CASSLAESNQPQHF
CDR3 DNA: TGTGCCAGCAGTTTAGCCGAGTCCAATCAGCCCCAGCATTTT

clone size: -
V gene: TRBV10-3
J gene: TRBJ1-1
D gene: -
CDR3 protein: CAVADVSGATEAFF
CDR3 DNA: TGTGCCGTAGCCGACGTTTCTGGGGCCACTGAAGCTTTCTTT

clone size: -
V gene: TRBV2
J gene: TRBJ1-1
D gene: TRBD1
CDR3 protein: CASSHDRVEAFF
CDR3 DNA: TGTGCCAGCAGCCATGACAGGGTTGAAGCTTTCTTT

clone size: once
V gene: TRBV4-1
J gene: TRBJ2-7
D gene: TRBD2
CDR3 protein: CASSQASGSLYEQYF
CDR3 DNA: TGCGCCAGCAGCCAAGCTAGCGGGAGTCTCTACGAGCAGTACTTC

clone size: -
V gene: TRBV11-2
J gene: TRBJ1-5
D gene: TRBD1
CDR3 protein: CASSSGQGRDDQPQHF
CDR3 DNA: TGTGCCAGCAGCTCCGGACAGGGGCGGGATGATCAGCCCCAGCATTTT

clone size: -
V gene: TRBV5-1
J gene: TRBJ1-1
D gene: -
CDR3 protein: CASSAEDSYTEAFF
CDR3 DNA: TGCGCCAGCAGCGCCGAGGACAGCTACACTGAAGCTTTCTTT

clone size: once
V gene: TRBV5-6
J gene: TRBJ2-7
D gene: -
CDR3 protein: CASSLGSDEQYF
CDR3 DNA: TGTGCCAGCAGCTTGGGGTCGGACGAGCAGTACTTC

clone size: -
V gene: TRBV30
J gene: TRBJ2-1
D gene: TRBD2
CDR3 protein: CAWKLAGGNEQFF
CDR3 DNA: TGTGCCTGGAAACTAGCGGGGGGCAATGAGCAGTTCTTC

clone size: once
V gene: TRBV7-9
J gene: TRBJ1-1
D gene: -
CDR3 protein: CAGFRGPDTEAFF
CDR3 DNA: TGTGCCGGTTTTCGGGGTCCGGACACTGAAGCTTTCTTT

clone size: -
V gene: TRBV18
J gene: TRBJ2-7
D gene: TRBD1
CDR3 protein: CASSARDRDEQYF
CDR3 DNA: TGTGCCAGCTCAGCCCGGGACAGGGACGAGCAGTACTTC

clone size: once
V gene: TRBV7-2
J gene: TRBJ1-6
D gene: TRBD1
CDR3 protein: CASSVTTGVNSPLHF
CDR3 DNA: TGTGCCAGCAGCGTAACGACAGGGGTAAATTCACCCCTCCACTTT

clone size: -
V gene: TRBV7-6
J gene: TRBJ1-3
D gene: -
CDR3 protein: CASSLFQTGTGNTIYF
CDR3 DNA: TGTGCCAGCAGCTTATTTCAAACAGGAACGGGAAACACCATATATTTT

clone size: -
V gene: TRBV7-8
J gene: TRBJ2-2
D gene: -
CDR3 protein: CASSSSIWELFF
CDR3 DNA: TGTGCCAGCAGCTCGTCTATTTGGGAGCTGTTTTTT

clone size: -
V gene: TRBV5-1
J gene: TRBJ1-2
D gene: -
CDR3 protein: CASSSGHLYGYTF
CDR3 DNA: TGCGCCAGCAGCTCGGGACATCTCTATGGCTACACCTTC

clone size: -
V gene: TRBV29-1
J gene: TRBJ2-1
D gene: TRBD2
CDR3 protein: CSVASGSYNEQFF
CDR3 DNA: TGCAGCGTTGCTAGCGGCTCCTACAATGAGCAGTTCTTC

clone size: -
V gene: TRBV7-2
J gene: TRBJ2-3
D gene: TRBD2
CDR3 protein: CASSLVPVLAGGTDTQYF
CDR3 DNA: TGTGCCAGCAGCTTAGTCCCAGTACTAGCGGGAGGCACAGATACGCAGTATTTT

clone size: -
V gene: TRBV18
J gene: TRBJ1-6
D gene: -
CDR3 protein: CASSPASNRPNSPLHF
CDR3 DNA: TGTGCCAGCTCACCAGCGTCGAACAGACCAAATTCACCCCTCCACTTT

clone size: -
V gene: TRBV4-1
J gene: TRBJ2-7
D gene: -
CDR3 protein: CASSQGHYSYEQYF
CDR3 DNA: TGCGCCAGCAGCCAAGGTCACTACTCCTACGAGCAGTACTTC

clone size: -
V gene: TRBV28
J gene: TRBJ1-5
D gene: TRBD1
CDR3 protein: CASSVDRVQPQHF
CDR3 DNA: TGTGCCAGCAGTGTGGACAGGGTTCAGCCCCAGCATTTT

clone size: -
V gene: TRBV9
J gene: TRBJ1-2
D gene: -
CDR3 protein: CASSVTGWYGYTF
CDR3 DNA: TGTGCCAGCAGCGTAACAGGGTGGTATGGCTACACCTTC

clone size: -
V gene: TRBV4-1
J gene: TRBJ1-2
D gene: -
CDR3 protein: CASSQDGYGYTF
CDR3 DNA: TGCGCCAGCAGCCAAGACGGCTATGGCTACACCTTC

clone size: -
V gene: TRBV4-2
J gene: TRBJ1-3
D gene: -
CDR3 protein: CASSQAGESSGNTIYF
CDR3 DNA: TGTGCCAGCAGCCAAGCGGGAGAGAGCTCTGGAAACACCATATATTTT

clone size: -
V gene: TRBV4-3
J gene: TRBJ2-1
D gene: TRBD2
CDR3 protein: CASSHAGTSGNEQFF
CDR3 DNA: TGCGCCAGCAGCCACGCCGGGACTAGCGGCAATGAGCAGTTCTTC

clone size: -
V gene: TRBV29-1
J gene: TRBJ1-4
D gene: -
CDR3 protein: CSVLKDGAVPEKLFF
CDR3 DNA: TGCAGCGTCCTGAAGGATGGGGCGGTACCTGAAAAACTGTTTTTT

clone size: -
V gene: TRBV27
J gene: TRBJ2-3
D gene: TRBD2
CDR3 protein: CASSLVASGTDTQYF
CDR3 DNA: TGTGCCAGCAGTTTGGTGGCTAGCGGAACAGATACGCAGTATTTT

clone size: -
V gene: TRBV19
J gene: TRBJ1-1
D gene: -
CDR3 protein: CASSREGRRNTEAFF
CDR3 DNA: TGTGCCAGTAGTCGTGAGGGGAGGAGGAACACTGAAGCTTTCTTT

clone size: -
V gene: TRBV7-9
J gene: TRBJ1-1
D gene: -
CDR3 protein: CASSYREGITEAFF
CDR3 DNA: TGTGCCAGCAGCTACAGGGAAGGGATTACTGAAGCTTTCTTT

clone size: -
V gene: TRBV5-8
J gene: TRBJ1-2
D gene: TRBD1
CDR3 protein: CASSPRTGGVYGYTF
CDR3 DNA: TGTGCCAGCAGCCCGAGGACAGGGGGAGTGTATGGCTACACCTTC

clone size: -
V gene: TRBV18
J gene: TRBJ2-5
D gene: -
CDR3 protein: CASSPIEETQYF
CDR3 DNA: TGTGCCAGCTCACCAATAGAAGAGACCCAGTACTTC

clone size: once
V gene: TRBV19
J gene: TRBJ2-1
D gene: -
CDR3 protein: CASSRGQAYNEQFF
CDR3 DNA: TGTGCCAGTAGTAGGGGCCAGGCCTACAATGAGCAGTTCTTC

clone size: -
V gene: TRBV5-1
J gene: TRBJ2-5
D gene: TRBD2
CDR3 protein: CASTSRAGVAETQYF
CDR3 DNA: TGCGCCAGCACCTCAAGGGCGGGGGTTGCGGAGACCCAGTACTTC

clone size: -
V gene: TRBV29-1
J gene: TRBJ2-7
D gene: TRBD1
CDR3 protein: CSVTKTGGYEQYF
CDR3 DNA: TGCAGCGTGACCAAGACAGGGGGCTACGAGCAGTACTTC

clone size: once
V gene: TRBV6-5
J gene: TRBJ1-3
D gene: TRBD1
CDR3 protein: CASSRTGLSGNTIYF
CDR3 DNA: TGTGCCAGCAGTCGGACAGGGCTCTCTGGAAACACCATATATTTT

clone size: -
V gene: TRBV9
J gene: TRBJ2-3
D gene: TRBD2
CDR3 protein: CASSVISGLVKDTQYF
CDR3 DNA: TGTGCCAGCAGCGTAATTTCGGGACTAGTTAAAGATACGCAGTATTTT

clone size: -
V gene: TRBV5-1
J gene: TRBJ2-5
D gene: -
CDR3 protein: CASSQETGRQETQYF
CDR3 DNA: TGCGCCAGCAGCCAAGAAACAGGGAGACAAGAGACCCAGTACTTC

clone size: -
V gene: TRBV28
J gene: TRBJ2-7
D gene: -
CDR3 protein: CASPSNLDGDREQYF
CDR3 DNA: TGTGCCAGCCCCTCCAACCTAGACGGCGACAGGGAGCAGTACTTC

clone size: -
V gene: TRBV7-9
J gene: TRBJ2-7
D gene: -
CDR3 protein: CASSLEGWGQYEQYF
CDR3 DNA: TGTGCCAGCAGCTTAGAAGGGTGGGGCCAATACGAGCAGTACTTC

clone size: -
V gene: TRBV28
J gene: TRBJ1-4
D gene: -
CDR3 protein: CASSSTNEKLFF
CDR3 DNA: TGTGCCAGCAGCTCAACTAATGAAAAACTGTTTTTT

clone size: -
V gene: TRBV11-2
J gene: TRBJ1-6
D gene: -
CDR3 protein: CASSLGETPLHF
CDR3 DNA: TGTGCCAGCAGCTTAGGGGAGACACCCCTCCACTTT

clone size: -
V gene: TRBV4-2
J gene: TRBJ2-4
D gene: -
CDR3 protein: CASSQERERAKNIQYF
CDR3 DNA: TGTGCCAGCAGCCAAGAGCGAGAACGAGCCAAAAACATTCAGTACTTC

clone size: once
V gene: TRBV5-1
J gene: TRBJ2-7
D gene: TRBD1
CDR3 protein: CASRPPTGQGRGEQYF
CDR3 DNA: TGCGCCAGCAGGCCCCCGACGGGACAGGGTAGAGGCGAGCAGTACTTC

clone size: -
V gene: TRBV28
J gene: TRBJ2-7
D gene: -
CDR3 protein: CASSPPTETYEQYF
CDR3 DNA: TGTGCCAGCAGTCCGCCTACTGAAACCTACGAGCAGTACTTC

clone size: -
V gene: TRBV4-1
J gene: TRBJ2-3
D gene: TRBD2
CDR3 protein: CASSPTGLGPDTQYF
CDR3 DNA: TGCGCCAGCAGCCCCACCGGACTAGGTCCAGATACGCAGTATTTT

clone size: -
V gene: TRBV5-4
J gene: TRBJ2-1
D gene: TRBD2
CDR3 protein: CASSLAWGTSGMGEQFF
CDR3 DNA: TGTGCCAGCAGCTTGGCCTGGGGGACTAGCGGGATGGGTGAGCAGTTCTTC

clone size: -
V gene: TRBV10-3
J gene: TRBJ1-2
D gene: -
CDR3 protein: CAINEQGEPNYGYTF
CDR3 DNA: TGTGCCATCAACGAACAGGGAGAGCCTAACTATGGCTACACCTTC

clone size: -
V gene: TRBV6-2/TRBV6-3
J gene: TRBJ2-5
D gene: TRBD1
CDR3 protein: CASSPRDSKGKETQYF
CDR3 DNA: TGTGCCAGCAGCCCCCGGGACAGTAAAGGGAAAGAGACCCAGTACTTC